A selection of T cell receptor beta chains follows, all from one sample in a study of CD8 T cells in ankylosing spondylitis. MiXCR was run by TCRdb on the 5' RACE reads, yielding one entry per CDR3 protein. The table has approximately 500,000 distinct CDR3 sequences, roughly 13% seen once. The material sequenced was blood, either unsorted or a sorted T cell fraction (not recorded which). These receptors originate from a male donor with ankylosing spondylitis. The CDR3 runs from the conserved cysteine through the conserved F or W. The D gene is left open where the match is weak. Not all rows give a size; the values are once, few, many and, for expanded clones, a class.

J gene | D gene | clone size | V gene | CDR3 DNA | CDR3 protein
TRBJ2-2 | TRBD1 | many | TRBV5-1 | TGCGCCAGCACCAAACAATCAGGGGGAAACACCGGGGAGCTGTTTTTT | CASTKQSGGNTGELFF
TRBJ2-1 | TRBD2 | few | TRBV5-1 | TGCGCCAGCAGCTTGCTAGCGGGAGGACCGCAGGTGCAGTTCTTC | CASSLLAGGPQVQFF
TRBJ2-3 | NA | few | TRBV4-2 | TGTGCCAGCAGCCAGATCCTGGGGTCAGATACGCAGTATTTT | CASSQILGSDTQYF
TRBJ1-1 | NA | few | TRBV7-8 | TGTGCCAGCAGCTTAGGGTCCCGCCGGACTGAAGCTTTCTTT | CASSLGSRRTEAFF
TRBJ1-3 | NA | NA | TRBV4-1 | TGCGCCAGCAGCCAAGATCCCAGGGTGGCTGGAAACACCATATATTTT | CASSQDPRVAGNTIYF
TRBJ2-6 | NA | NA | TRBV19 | TGTGCCAGTAGGGATACAGTGGGCATGGGGGCCAACGTCCTGACTTTC | CASRDTVGMGANVLTF
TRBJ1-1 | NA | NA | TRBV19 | TGTGCCAGTAGTATAGGCCCCTCCAGGGACACTGAAGCTTTCTTT | CASSIGPSRDTEAFF
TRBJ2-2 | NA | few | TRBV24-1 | TGTGCCACCAGTGATTTGCAGACCGGGGAGCTGTTTTTT | CATSDLQTGELFF
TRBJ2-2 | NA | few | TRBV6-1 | TGTGCCAGCAGTGAACAGCTCACCGGGGAGCTGTTTTTT | CASSEQLTGELFF
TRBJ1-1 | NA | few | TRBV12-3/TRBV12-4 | TGTGCCAGCAGTTTAGACGACAGTGAAGCTTTCTTT | CASSLDDSEAFF
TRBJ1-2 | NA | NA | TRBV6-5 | TGTGCCAGCAGTTCCCCGGGCAGGCGTGGAGGCTACACCTTC | CASSSPGRRGGYTF
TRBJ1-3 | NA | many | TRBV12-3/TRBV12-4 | TGTGCCAGCAGTTCCAAACGATTTCCCCCCACGTTGGACAGCTCTGGAAACACCATATATTTT | CASSSKRFPPTLDSSGNTIYF
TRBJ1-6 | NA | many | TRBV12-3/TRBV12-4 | TGTGCCAGCAGTATGGACGTTAATTCACCCCTCCACTTT | CASSMDVNSPLHF
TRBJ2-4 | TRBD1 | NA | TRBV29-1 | TGCAGCGTTTTGGGGGACAGACTAGCCAAAAACATTCAGTACTTC | CSVLGDRLAKNIQYF
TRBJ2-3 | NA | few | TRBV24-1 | TGTGCCACCAGTGACTCTCAGGATACGCAGTATTTT | CATSDSQDTQYF
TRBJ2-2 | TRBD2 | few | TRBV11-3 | TGTGCCAGCAGCACCAGGACTAGCGGGAGAACCGGGGAGCTGTTTTTT | CASSTRTSGRTGELFF
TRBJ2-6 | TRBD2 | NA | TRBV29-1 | TGCAGCGTTCCTACCGCGGCGGGAGACTCTGGGGCCAACGTCCTGACTTTC | CSVPTAAGDSGANVLTF
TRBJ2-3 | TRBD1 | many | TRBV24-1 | TGTGCCACCAGTGGCAGGGGGCATCTCACAGATACGCAGTATTTT | CATSGRGHLTDTQYF
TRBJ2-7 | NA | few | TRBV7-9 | TGTGCCAGCAGCCCCCAGAGTTGGGACGAGCAGTACTTC | CASSPQSWDEQYF
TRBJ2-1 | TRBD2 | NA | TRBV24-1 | TGTGCCACCAGTGATTTGGTAGCGGGAGGGCACAATGAGCAGTTCTTC | CATSDLVAGGHNEQFF
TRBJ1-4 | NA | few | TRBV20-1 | TGCAGTGCTAGCTCCACGAGCGAAAAACTGTTTTTT | CSASSTSEKLFF
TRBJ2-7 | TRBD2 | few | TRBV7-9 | TGTGCCAGCAGCTTAGCGCCCACTAGCGGGAGAACGGGGCAGTACTTC | CASSLAPTSGRTGQYF
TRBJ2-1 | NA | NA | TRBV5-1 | TGCGCCAGCAGCTCGGGTGCGATACTAGCAAGGGGTGAGCAGTTCTTC | CASSSGAILARGEQFF
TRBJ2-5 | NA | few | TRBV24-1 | TGTGCCACCAGTGATTGGGACTCGGGACGGTCCCAAGAGACCCAGTACTTC | CATSDWDSGRSQETQYF
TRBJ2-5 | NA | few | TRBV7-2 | TGTGCCAGCAGCTTAGACTTCGGACAAGAGACCCAGTACTTC | CASSLDFGQETQYF
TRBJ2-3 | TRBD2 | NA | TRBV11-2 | TGTGCCAGCAGCCCGAGACTAGCGCGATTGGATACGCAGTATTTT | CASSPRLARLDTQYF
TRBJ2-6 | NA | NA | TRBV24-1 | TGTGCCACCAGTGACCCTCGACAGGGAGGAATCTCTGGGGCCAACGTCCTGACTTTC | CATSDPRQGGISGANVLTF
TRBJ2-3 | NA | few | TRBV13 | TGTGCCAGCAGCTTCGGCCCTAACACAGATACGCAGTATTTT | CASSFGPNTDTQYF
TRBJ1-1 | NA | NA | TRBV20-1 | TGCAGTGCTACGACAGGCACTGAAGCTTTCTTT | CSATTGTEAFF
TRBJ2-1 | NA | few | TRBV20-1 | TGCAGTGCTAGAGATGGTAGGAGGTCCAATGAGCAGTTCTTC | CSARDGRRSNEQFF
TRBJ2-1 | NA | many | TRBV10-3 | TGTGCCATCAGTGAGTCGAACAATGAGCAGTTCTTC | CAISESNNEQFF
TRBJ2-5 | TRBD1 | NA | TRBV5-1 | TGCGCCAGCAGCTCCGGGACAGGGGAAGGGGAGACCCAGTACTTC | CASSSGTGEGETQYF
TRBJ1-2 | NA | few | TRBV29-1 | TGCAGCGTCGCAGACATGTATGGCTACACCTTC | CSVADMYGYTF
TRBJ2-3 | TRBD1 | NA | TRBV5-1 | TGCGCCAGCAGCTATGACAGGGCCGGCACAGATACGCAGTATTTT | CASSYDRAGTDTQYF
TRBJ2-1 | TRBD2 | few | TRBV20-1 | TGCAGTGCTAGGGGTCTAGCGGGGGGGATTAGCTCCTACAATGAGCAGTTCTTC | CSARGLAGGISSYNEQFF
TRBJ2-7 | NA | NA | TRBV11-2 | TGTGCCAGCAGCTTTGGGGGGGCGGGTTGGTCCTACGAGCAGTACTTC | CASSFGGAGWSYEQYF
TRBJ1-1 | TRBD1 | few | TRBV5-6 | TGTGCCAGCAGCCCGATGGACAGGTCGAACACTGAAGCTTTCTTT | CASSPMDRSNTEAFF
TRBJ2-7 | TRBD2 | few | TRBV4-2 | TGTGCCAGCAGCCAAGAGGGTAGCGGGAGTCTGTACTTC | CASSQEGSGSLYF
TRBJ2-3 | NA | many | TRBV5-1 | TGCGCCAGCAGCTTGGCGGATATTAGGTCCGGAGATACGCAGTATTTT | CASSLADIRSGDTQYF
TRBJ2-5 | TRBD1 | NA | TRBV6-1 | TGTGCCAGCACCCACTTGGACAGGGGGGTTGAGACCCAGTACTTC | CASTHLDRGVETQYF
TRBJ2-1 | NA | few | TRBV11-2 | TGTGCCAGCAGCTCAACCCGGGCTCGGCGGGGTTCCTACAATGAGCAGTTCTTC | CASSSTRARRGSYNEQFF
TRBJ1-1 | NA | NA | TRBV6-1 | TGTGCCAGCAGACGGGCTGGAGGGTGGGACACTGAAGCTTTCTTT | CASRRAGGWDTEAFF
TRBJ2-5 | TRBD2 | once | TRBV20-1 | TGCAGAGGGACTAGCGGGACAGAGACCCAGTACTTC | CRGTSGTETQYF
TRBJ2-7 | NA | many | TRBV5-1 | TGCGCCAGCAGCTTGGGCGGAGGCCCACTTACTTACGAGCAGTACTTC | CASSLGGGPLTYEQYF
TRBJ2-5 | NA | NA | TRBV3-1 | TGTGCCAGCAGCCCCCCCTGGGGGGAGACCCAGTACTTC | CASSPPWGETQYF
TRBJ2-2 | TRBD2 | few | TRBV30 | TGTGCCTGGACTAGCGGGAGAGGACCTGCCGGGGAGCTGTTTTTT | CAWTSGRGPAGELFF
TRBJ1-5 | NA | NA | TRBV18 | TGTGCCAGCTCACCACTTGAGGACCAGCCCCAGCATTTT | CASSPLEDQPQHF
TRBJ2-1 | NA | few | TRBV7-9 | TGTGCCAGCAGCTCCGGGACTAGGGGGCACAATGAGCAGTTCTTC | CASSSGTRGHNEQFF
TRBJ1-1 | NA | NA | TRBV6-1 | TGTGCCAGCAGCCGGGGGGAAGGGACTGAAGCTTTCTTT | CASSRGEGTEAFF
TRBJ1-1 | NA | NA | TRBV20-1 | TGCAGTGCTAGAGACAGAAATCAGAACACTGAAGCTTTCTTT | CSARDRNQNTEAFF
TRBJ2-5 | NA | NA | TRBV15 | TGTGCCACCAGCGGAACAGGGTTCCAAGAGACCCAGTACTTC | CATSGTGFQETQYF
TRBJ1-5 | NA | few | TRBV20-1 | TGCAGTGCTGCCCGGGAGACGGTGAATCAGCCCCAGCATTTT | CSAARETVNQPQHF
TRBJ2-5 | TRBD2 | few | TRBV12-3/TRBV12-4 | TGTGCCAGCAGTCCCTTCGGGGGGGGAGCGAAAGAGACCCAGTACTTC | CASSPFGGGAKETQYF